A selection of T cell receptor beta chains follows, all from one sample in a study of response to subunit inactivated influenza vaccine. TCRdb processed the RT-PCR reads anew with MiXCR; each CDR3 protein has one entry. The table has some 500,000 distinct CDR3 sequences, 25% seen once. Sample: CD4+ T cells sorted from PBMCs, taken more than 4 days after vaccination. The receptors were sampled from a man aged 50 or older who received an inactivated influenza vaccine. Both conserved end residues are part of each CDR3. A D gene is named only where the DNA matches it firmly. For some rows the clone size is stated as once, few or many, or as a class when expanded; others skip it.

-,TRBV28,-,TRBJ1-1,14,CASSKPGQILEAFF,TGTGCCAGCAGCAAACCGGGACAAATACTAGAAGCTTTCTTT
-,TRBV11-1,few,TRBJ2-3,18,CASSLAREGLFGTDTQYF,TGTGCCAGCAGCTTAGCTCGTGAGGGATTGTTCGGCACAGATACGCAGTATTTT
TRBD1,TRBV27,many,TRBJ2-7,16,CASSLSSWTGVDEQYF,TGTGCCAGCAGTTTATCGTCGTGGACAGGGGTTGACGAGCAGTACTTC
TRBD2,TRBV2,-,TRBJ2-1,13,CASMALAANEQFF,TGTGCCAGCATGGCCCTAGCGGCGAATGAGCAGTTCTTC
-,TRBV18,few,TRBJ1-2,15,CASSPSGHPNYGYTF,TGTGCCAGCTCACCGTCGGGACATCCTAACTATGGCTACACCTTC
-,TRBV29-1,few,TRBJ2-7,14,CSVKSGTAFSEQYF,TGCAGCGTTAAAAGCGGGACAGCTTTTTCCGAGCAGTACTTC
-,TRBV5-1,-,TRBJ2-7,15,CASSFGTAGLQEQYF,TGCGCCAGCAGCTTTGGGACGGCGGGGCTTCAAGAGCAGTACTTC
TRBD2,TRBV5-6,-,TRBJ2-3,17,CASSKVGNRGESDTQYF,TGTGCCAGCAGTAAAGTCGGGAACCGGGGGGAGTCAGATACGCAGTATTTT
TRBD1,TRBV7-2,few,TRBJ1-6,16,CASSSYRGGNNSPLHF,TGTGCCAGCAGCTCCTACAGGGGTGGGAATAATTCACCCCTCCACTTT
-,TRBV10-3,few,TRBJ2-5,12,CAISGDSQTQYF,TGTGCCATCAGCGGCGACAGCCAGACCCAGTACTTC
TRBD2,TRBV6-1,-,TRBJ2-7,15,CASSEAGLAGREQYF,TGTGCCAGCAGTGAAGCTGGCCTAGCGGGACGCGAGCAGTACTTC
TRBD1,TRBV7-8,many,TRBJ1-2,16,CASSRGGTAINYGYTF,TGTGCCAGCAGCCGCGGAGGGACAGCGATTAACTATGGCTACACCTTC
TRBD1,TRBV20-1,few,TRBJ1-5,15,CSARSTGHSNQPQHF,TGCAGTGCTAGATCGACAGGGCATAGCAATCAGCCCCAGCATTTT